The 12 T cell receptor beta chains presented below share a single source sample, sequenced in a study of blood T cell repertoires in COVID-19. Method: immunoSEQ multiplex PCR; TCRdb's copy keeps in-frame clones and lacks some. This table has about 46,000 clones, about 86% appearing once. The sample was peripheral blood. These receptors came from a man aged 55 to 70 with acute or convalescent COVID-19.

This rearrangement joins TRBV27 to TRBJ2-7, with 12 bases lining up with TRBD2. The germline gives CDR1 MNHEY, CDR2 SMNVEV (reference sequence). V lost 6 bases and J lost 0; bases outside the gene matches: 12. The CDR3 extends over 18 amino acids. CDR3 loop: CASSRIGLAGSSSYEQYF. In DNA form, the CDR3 reads TGTGCCAGCAGCAGAATCGGACTAGCGGGGTCCTCCTCCTACGAGCAGTACTTC.

The V gene is TRBV28, the J gene TRBJ1-1, with a possible D match to TRBD1 (5 bases). The CDR3 consists of 14 residues. Germline CDR1 and CDR2: MDHEN and SYDVKM. Trimming removed 2 bases from V and 4 bases from J, with 11 bases in between. CDR3 nucleotides: TGTGCCAGCAGTTTAGTGGGGGAGGGCACTGAAGCTTTCTTT. Its protein is CASSLVGEGTEAFF.

In its sample, this clone was seen a few times. The V call is TRBV6-1, the J call TRBJ2-1; 9 bases map to TRBD2. Germline loops: CDR1 MNHNS, CDR2 SASEGT. The length of the CDR3 is 16 residues. J was trimmed by 7 bases and V by 1 base; bases with no gene match: 8. The CDR3 DNA reads TGTGCCAGCAGTGAAGTTCTAGCGGGACTAGGAAATGAGCAGTTCTTC. Translated: CASSEVLAGLGNEQFF.

The chain uses TRBV5-4 and TRBJ1-3; D perhaps matches TRBD1 (5 bases). This CDR3 has 14 residues. Germline V gene lookup returns CDR1 SGHNT and CDR2 YYREEE (reference sequence). V lost 3 bases and J 0 bases, leaving 7 bases between the germline ends. CDR3 coding DNA: TGTGCCAGCAGCTGGGGGGGCTCTGGAAACACCATATATTTT. Translating it yields CASSWGGSGNTIYF.

This chain's CDR3 is CATSDPDSHKLDQETQYF. In nucleotides, the CDR3 is TGTGCCACCAGTGATCCCGACTCACACAAACTAGACCAAGAGACCCAGTACTTC. V and J are TRBV24-1 and TRBJ2-5; possible D gene TRBD2, 5 bases. This CDR3 region has 18 residues. Germline CDR1 KGHDR, CDR2 SFDVKD. V lost 3 bases and J lost 0, with 19 bases in between.

The chain uses TRBV13 and TRBJ2-1, with TRBD1 matching over 7 bases. The CDR3 loop spans 17 amino acids. Germline loops: CDR1 PRHDT, CDR2 FYEKMQ (reference sequence). J was trimmed by 5 bases and V by 5 bases; bases with no gene match: 15. CDR3 sequence: CASSQGTPGQKNNEQFF. The DNA for the CDR3 is TGTGCCAGCAGCCAGGGAACCCCGGGACAGAAAAACAATGAGCAGTTCTTC.

V gene TRBV6-2 or TRBV6-3 combines with J gene TRBJ2-7; 7 nucleotides agree with TRBD2. Germline assignment: CDR1 MNHEY and CDR2 SVGEGT. CDR3 size: 14 residues. J lost 0 bases, V lost 2 bases, and 1 base had no gene match. Here the CDR3 DNA reads TGTGCCAGCAGTTACGGGACTAACTCCTACGAGCAGTACTTC. Protein: CASSYGTNSYEQYF.

The V and J genes are TRBV12-3 or TRBV12-4 and TRBJ2-2; no clear D gene. Trimming took off 6 bases at V and 6 bases at J, with 11 bases between the two ends. The CDR3 contains 13 residues. This chain's CDR3 is CASSPRSPGELFF. The CDR3, as DNA: TGTGCCAGCAGCCCCCGTAGTCCCGGGGAGCTGTTTTTT.

This chain joins TRBV3-1 (or the pseudogene TRBV3-2) and TRBJ1-5; 7 bases line up with TRBD1. CDR3 length equals 15 residues. After removal of 1 base from V and 10 bases from J, the junction contained 10 bases not matched to a gene. Per the germline V gene, CDR1 is LGHDT and CDR2 is YNNKEL (reference sequence). CDR3: CASSQVGTDNSPQHF. CDR3 nucleotide sequence: TGTGCCAGCAGCCAAGTGGGGACAGATAATTCACCCCAGCATTTT.

The V gene is TRBV24-1, the J gene TRBJ1-4, with D uncertain. The CDR3 loop spans 14 amino acids. CDR1 and CDR2 (germline): KGHDR, SFDVKD. V lost 10 bases and J 6 bases, leaving 17 bases between the germline ends. The CDR3 DNA is TGTGCCACTTGGGTGAGGGTTAAGGATGAAAAACTGTTTTTT. Protein sequence: CATWVRVKDEKLFF.

The V call is TRBV6-5, the J call TRBJ2-3; D possibly corresponds to TRBD2 (6 bases). The CDR3 length is 14 residues. Germline CDR1 is MNHEY and CDR2 is SVGAGI. Trimming removed 7 bases from V and 4 bases from J, with 15 bases in between. CDR3 amino acids: CASTQSAGSDTQYF. Written as DNA, the CDR3 is TGTGCCAGCACCCAAAGTGCGGGGTCAGATACGCAGTATTTT.

The V gene is TRBV4-1, the J gene TRBJ2-4; 7 bases map to TRBD1. Trimming took 3 bases from V and 3 from J; bases not matched to a gene: 5. Germline V gene data show CDR1 as MGHRA and CDR2 as YSYEKL. There are 15 residues in the CDR3. CDR3 DNA: TGCGCCAGCAGCCAGACATGGGACAGCAAAAACATTCAGTACTTC. This sequence encodes CASSQTWDSKNIQYF.